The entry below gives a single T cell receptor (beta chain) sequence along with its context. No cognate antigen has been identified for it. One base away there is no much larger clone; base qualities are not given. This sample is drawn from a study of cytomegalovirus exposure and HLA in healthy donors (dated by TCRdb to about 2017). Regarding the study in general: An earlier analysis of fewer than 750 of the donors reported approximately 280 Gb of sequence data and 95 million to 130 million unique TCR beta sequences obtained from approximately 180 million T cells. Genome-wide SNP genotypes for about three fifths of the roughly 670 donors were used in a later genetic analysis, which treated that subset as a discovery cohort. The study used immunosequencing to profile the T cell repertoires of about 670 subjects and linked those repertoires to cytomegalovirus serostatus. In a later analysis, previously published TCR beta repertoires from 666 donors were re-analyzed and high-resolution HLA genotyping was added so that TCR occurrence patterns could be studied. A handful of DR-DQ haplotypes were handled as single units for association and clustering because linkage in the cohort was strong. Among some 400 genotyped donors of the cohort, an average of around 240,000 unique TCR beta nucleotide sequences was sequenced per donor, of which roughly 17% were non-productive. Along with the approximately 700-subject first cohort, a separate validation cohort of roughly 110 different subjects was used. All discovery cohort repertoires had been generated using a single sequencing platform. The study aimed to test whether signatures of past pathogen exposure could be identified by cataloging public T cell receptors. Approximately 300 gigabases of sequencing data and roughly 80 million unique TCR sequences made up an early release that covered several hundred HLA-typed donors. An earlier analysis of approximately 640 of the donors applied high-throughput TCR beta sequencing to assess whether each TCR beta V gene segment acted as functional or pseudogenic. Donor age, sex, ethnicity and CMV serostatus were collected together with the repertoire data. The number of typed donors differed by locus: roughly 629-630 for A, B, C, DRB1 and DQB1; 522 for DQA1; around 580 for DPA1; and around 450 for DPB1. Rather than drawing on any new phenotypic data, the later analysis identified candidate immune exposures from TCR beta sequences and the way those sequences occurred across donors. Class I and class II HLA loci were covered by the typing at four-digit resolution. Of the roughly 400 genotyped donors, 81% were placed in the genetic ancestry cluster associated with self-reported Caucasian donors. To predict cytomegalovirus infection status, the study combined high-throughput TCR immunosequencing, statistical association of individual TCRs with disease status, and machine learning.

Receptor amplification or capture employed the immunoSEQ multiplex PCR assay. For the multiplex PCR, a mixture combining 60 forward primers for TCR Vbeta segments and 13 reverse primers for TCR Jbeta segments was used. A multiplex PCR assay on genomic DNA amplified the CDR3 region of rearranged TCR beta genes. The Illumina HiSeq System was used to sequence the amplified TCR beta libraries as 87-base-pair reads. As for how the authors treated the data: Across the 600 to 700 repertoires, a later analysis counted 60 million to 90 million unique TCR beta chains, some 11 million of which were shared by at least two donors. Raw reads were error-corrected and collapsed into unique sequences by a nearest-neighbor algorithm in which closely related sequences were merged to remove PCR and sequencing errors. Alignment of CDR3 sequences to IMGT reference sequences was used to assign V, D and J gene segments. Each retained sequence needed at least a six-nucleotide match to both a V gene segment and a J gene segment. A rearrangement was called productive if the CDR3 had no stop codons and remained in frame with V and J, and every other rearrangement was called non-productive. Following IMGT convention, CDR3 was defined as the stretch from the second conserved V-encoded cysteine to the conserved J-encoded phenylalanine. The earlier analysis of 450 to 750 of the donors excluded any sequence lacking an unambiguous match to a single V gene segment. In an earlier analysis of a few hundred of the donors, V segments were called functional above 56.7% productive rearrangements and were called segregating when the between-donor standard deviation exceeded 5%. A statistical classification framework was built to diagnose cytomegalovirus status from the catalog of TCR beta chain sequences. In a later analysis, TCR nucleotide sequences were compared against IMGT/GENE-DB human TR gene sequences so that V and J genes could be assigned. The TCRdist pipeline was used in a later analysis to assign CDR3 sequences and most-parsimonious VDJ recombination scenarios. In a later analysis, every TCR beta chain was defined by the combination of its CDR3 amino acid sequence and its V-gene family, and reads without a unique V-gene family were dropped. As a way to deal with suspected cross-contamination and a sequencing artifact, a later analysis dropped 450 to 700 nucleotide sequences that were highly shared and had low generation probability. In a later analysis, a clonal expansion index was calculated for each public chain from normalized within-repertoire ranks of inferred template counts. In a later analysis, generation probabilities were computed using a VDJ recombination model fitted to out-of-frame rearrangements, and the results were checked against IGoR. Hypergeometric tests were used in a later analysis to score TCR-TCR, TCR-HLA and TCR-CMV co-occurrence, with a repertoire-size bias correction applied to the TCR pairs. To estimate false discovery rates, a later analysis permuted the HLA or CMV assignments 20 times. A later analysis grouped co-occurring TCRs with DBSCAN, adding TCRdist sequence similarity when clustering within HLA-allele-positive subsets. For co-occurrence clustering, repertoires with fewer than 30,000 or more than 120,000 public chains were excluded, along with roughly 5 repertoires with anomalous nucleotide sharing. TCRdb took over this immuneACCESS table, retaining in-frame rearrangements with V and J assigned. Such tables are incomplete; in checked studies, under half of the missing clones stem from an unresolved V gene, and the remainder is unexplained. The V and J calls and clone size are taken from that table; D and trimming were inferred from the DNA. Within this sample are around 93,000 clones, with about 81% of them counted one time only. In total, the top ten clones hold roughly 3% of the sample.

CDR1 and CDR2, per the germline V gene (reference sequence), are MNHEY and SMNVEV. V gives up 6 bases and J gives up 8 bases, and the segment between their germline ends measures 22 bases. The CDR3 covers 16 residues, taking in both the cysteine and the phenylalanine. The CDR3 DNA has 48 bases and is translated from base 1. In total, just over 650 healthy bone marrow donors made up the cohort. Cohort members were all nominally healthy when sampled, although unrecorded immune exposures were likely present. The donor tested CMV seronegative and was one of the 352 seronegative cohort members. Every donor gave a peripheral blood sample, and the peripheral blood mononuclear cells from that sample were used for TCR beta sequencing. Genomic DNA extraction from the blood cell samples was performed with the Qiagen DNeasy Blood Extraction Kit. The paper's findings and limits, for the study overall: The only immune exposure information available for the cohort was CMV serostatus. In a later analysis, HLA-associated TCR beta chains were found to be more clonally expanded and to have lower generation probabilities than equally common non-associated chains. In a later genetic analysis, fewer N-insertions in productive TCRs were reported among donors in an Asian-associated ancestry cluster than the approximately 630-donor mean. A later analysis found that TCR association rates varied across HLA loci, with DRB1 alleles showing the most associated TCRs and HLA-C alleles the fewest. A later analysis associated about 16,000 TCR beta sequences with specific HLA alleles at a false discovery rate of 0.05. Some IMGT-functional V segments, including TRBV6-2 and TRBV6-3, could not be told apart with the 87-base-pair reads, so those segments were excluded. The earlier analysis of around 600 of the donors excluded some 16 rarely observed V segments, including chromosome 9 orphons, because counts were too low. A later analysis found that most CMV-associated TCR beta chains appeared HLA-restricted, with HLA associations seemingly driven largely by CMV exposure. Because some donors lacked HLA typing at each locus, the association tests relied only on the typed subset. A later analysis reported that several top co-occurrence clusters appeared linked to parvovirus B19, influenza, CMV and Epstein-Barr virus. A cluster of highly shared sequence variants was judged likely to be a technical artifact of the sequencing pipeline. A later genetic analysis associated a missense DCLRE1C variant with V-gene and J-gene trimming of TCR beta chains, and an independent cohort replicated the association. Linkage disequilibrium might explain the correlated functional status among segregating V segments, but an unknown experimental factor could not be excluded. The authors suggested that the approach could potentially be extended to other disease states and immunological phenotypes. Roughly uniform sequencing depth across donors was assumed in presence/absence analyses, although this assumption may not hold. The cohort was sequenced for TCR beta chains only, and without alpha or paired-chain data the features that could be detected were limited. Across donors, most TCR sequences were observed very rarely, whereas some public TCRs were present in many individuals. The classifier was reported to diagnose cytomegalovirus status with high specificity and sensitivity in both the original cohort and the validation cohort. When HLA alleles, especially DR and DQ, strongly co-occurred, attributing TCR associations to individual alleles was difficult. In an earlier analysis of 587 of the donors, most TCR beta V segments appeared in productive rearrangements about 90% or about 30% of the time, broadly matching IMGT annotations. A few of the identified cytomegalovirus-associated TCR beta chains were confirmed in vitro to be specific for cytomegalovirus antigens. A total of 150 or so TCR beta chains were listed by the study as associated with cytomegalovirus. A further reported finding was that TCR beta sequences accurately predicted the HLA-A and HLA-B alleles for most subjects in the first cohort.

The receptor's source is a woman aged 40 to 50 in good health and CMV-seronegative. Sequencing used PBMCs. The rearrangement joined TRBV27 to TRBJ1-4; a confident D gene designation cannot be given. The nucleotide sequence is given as TGTGCCAGCAGCTATGGGCAGCCGGAGACGGGGGAAAAACTGTTTTTT. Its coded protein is CASSYGQPETGEKLFF. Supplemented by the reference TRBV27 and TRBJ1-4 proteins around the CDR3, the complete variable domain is EAQVTQNPRYLITVTGKKLTVTCSQNMNHEYMSWYRQDPGLGLRQIYYSMNVEVTDKGDVPEGYKVSRKEKRNFPLILESPSPNQTSLYFCASSYGQPETGEKLFFGSGTQLSVL.